The 18 T cell receptor beta chains in this list originate from one sample, sequenced in a study of blood T cell repertoires in COVID-19. Some clones are missing from TCRdb's copy, which holds only in-frame ones; the method was immunoSEQ multiplex PCR. The repertoire has over 85,000 clones, just under 90% of them found once; the top ten carry 15%. Sequencing was carried out using peripheral blood. Source of these receptors: a human donor in a cohort sampled during active COVID-19.

A single count supports this clone. The chain is built from TRBV5-4 and TRBJ1-2, with D tentatively TRBD1 (6 bases). CDR1 is SGHNT and CDR2 is YYREEE in the germline V gene (reference sequence). This CDR3 has 14 amino acids. V lost 4 bases and J lost 0, with 10 bases in between. As DNA, the CDR3 is TGTGCCAGCAGCGAACAGGGAGCTAACTATGGCTACACCTTC. The encoded protein is CASSEQGANYGYTF.

The chain recombines TRBV29-1 with TRBJ1-2; 10 bases line up with TRBD1. V was clipped by 3 bases and J by 4 bases; unmatched bases: 11. The CDR3 totals 16 residues. CDR1 and CDR2 from the germline V gene are SQVTM and ANQGSEA. Here the CDR3 reads CSVDKLLTGGSYGYTF. The DNA of the CDR3 is TGCAGCGTTGACAAACTCTTGACAGGGGGCAGCTATGGCTACACCTTC.

This chain joins TRBV2 and TRBJ2-2; TRBD2 matches 7 bases. This CDR3 has 16 amino acids. V shed 7 bases, J shed 4 bases, and the junction held 12 bases outside the gene matches. Germline V gene sequence: CDR1 SNHLY, CDR2 FYNNEI. The CDR3 protein is CASTDGGRALTGELFF. CDR3 nucleotides: TGTGCCAGCACTGACGGGGGGAGGGCCCTCACCGGGGAGCTGTTTTTT.

The table lists this clone with a few counts. V and J are TRBV10-3 and TRBJ1-2, with TRBD1 matching over 10 bases. V was pared by 3 bases and J by 2 bases, with 3 bases of the junction left unmatched. CDR1 and CDR2 from the germline V gene are ENHRY and SYGVKD. The CDR3 is made up of 15 amino acids. The CDR3 region has the DNA TGTGCCATCAGTGAAGGGACAGGGGCCAACTATGGCTACACCTTC. Protein product: CAISEGTGANYGYTF.

This clone was counted a few times. The chain recombines TRBV28 with TRBJ2-7; D possibly corresponds to TRBD2 (5 bases). The germline CDR1 and CDR2 sequences are MDHEN and SYDVKM. Trimming took 5 bases from V and 3 from J, leaving 14 bases between them. CDR3 size: 14 residues. DNA for the CDR3: TGTGCCAGCAGTGCAGTCGGGAAGCTCTACGAGCAGTACTTC. This codes for CASSAVGKLYEQYF.

The rearrangement joins TRBV3-1 (or the pseudogene TRBV3-2) to TRBJ1-3, with 10 bases identical to TRBD1. J gave up 4 bases and V 4 bases, and 4 bases lay outside the gene matches. Germline CDR1 LGHDT, CDR2 YNNKEL (reference sequence). The CDR3 has 15 residues. The CDR3, as DNA: TGTGCCAGCAGCCTGACAGGGGGCGAAGGAAACACCATATATTTT. Its translation is CASSLTGGEGNTIYF.

V gene TRBV19 combines with J gene TRBJ2-7; TRBD1 matches at 7 bases. CDR3 size: 13 residues. Per germline, CDR1 LNHDA and CDR2 SQIVND (reference sequence). J gave up 6 bases and V 5 bases, and 7 bases lay outside the gene matches. CDR3 bases: TGTGCCAGTAGTGTTACAGGGGCTGGCGAGCAGTACTTC. Residues: CASSVTGAGEQYF. The full variable domain, in which reference TRBV19 and TRBJ2-7 provide the parts outside the CDR3, is DGGITQSPKYLFRKEGQNVTLSCEQNLNHDAMYWYRQDPGQGLRLIYYSQIVNDFQKGDIAEGYSVSREKKESFPLTVTSAQKNPTAFYLCASSVTGAGEQYFGPGTRLTVT.

This clone was found a few times. This rearrangement joins TRBV30 to TRBJ1-5; no firm D call. The length of the CDR3 is 13 residues. Germline-derived CDR1 and CDR2 are GTSNPN and SVGIG (reference sequence). The V end was cut by 1 base, the J end by 6 bases, with 10 bases between. CDR3 DNA sequence: TGTGCCTGGAGTGATGCCAGAACTCAGCCCCAGCATTTT. Encoded protein: CAWSDARTQPQHF. The complete variable domain, with remaining parts taken from reference TRBV30 and TRBJ1-5, reads SQTIHQWPATLVQPVGSPLSLECTVEGTSNPNLYWYRQAAGRGLQLLFYSVGIGQISSEVPQNLSASRPQDRQFILSSKKLLLSDSGFYLCAWSDARTQPQHFGDGTRLSIL.

The chain recombines TRBV10-1 with TRBJ2-7; tentative D call: TRBD2 (6 bases). V lost 5 bases and J lost 7, with 18 bases in between. The CDR3 is 14 residues long. The V gene's germline CDR1 is WNHNN and CDR2 SYGVQD (reference sequence). CDR3 bases: TGCGCCAGCAGTCCCGGGGGAGCAATGTGGGAGCAGTACTTC. Protein sequence: CASSPGGAMWEQYF.

The rearrangement links TRBV10-2 to TRBJ2-3; D is unresolved. Germline CDR1 is WSHSY and CDR2 is SAAADI. The CDR3 totals 11 residues. Trimming took 2 bases from V and 5 from J, leaving 2 bases between them. The CDR3 here is CASSERDTQYF. The CDR3 DNA is TGCGCCAGCAGTGAGCGAGATACGCAGTATTTT.

V usage is TRBV7-9 and J usage is TRBJ1-2; D gene unclear. The V gene lost 0 bases and the J gene lost 1 base, with 6 bases spanning the gap. This CDR3 contains 14 residues. Germline V CDR1 and CDR2: SEHNR, FQNEAQ (reference sequence). This CDR3 is CASSLALLNYGYTF. In nucleotides, the CDR3 is TGTGCCAGCAGCTTAGCTCTTCTTAACTATGGCTACACCTTC.

The chain uses TRBV6-5 and TRBJ2-3, with 7 bases aligning to TRBD1. From germline, CDR1 is MNHEY and CDR2 SVGAGI. V lost 9 bases to trimming and J lost 1 base; unmatched junction nucleotides: 4. CDR3 length: 13 residues. For the CDR3, the DNA is TGTGCCAGTGACAGGGCTCGCACAGATACGCAGTATTTT. Protein sequence: CASDRARTDTQYF.

The rearrangement joins TRBV5-1 to TRBJ2-4, with 7 bases that match TRBD1. Per germline, CDR1 SGHRS and CDR2 YFSETQ. V lost 5 bases and J lost 2; bases outside the gene matches: 10. The CDR3 contains 16 residues. CDR3 sequence reads: CASRLGQPSTKNIQYF. The DNA of the CDR3 is TGCGCCAGCAGGCTGGGACAGCCTAGCACCAAAAACATTCAGTACTTC. Full variable domain (rest looked up from reference TRBV5-1 and TRBJ2-4): KAGVTQTPRYLIKTRGQQVTLSCSPISGHRSVSWYQQTPGQGLQFLFEYFSETQRNKGNFPGRFSGRQFSNSRSEMNVSTLELGDSALYLCASRLGQPSTKNIQYFGAGTRLSVL.

This clone is a singleton in its sample. The V and J genes are TRBV19 and TRBJ1-5, with 10 bases aligning to TRBD1. Looked up from germline, CDR1 is LNHDA and CDR2 is SQIVND (reference sequence). The CDR3 spans 17 residues. The ends lost 7 bases at V and 0 bases at J; junction bases unmatched: 9. The CDR3 protein is CASKDRGSDYSNQPQHF. The CDR3 DNA sequence: TGTGCCAGTAAGGACAGGGGGTCCGATTATAGCAATCAGCCCCAGCATTTT.

The gene calls are TRBV11-3 and TRBJ2-1; TRBD1 is a possible D gene (5 bases). Germline V gene sequence: CDR1 SGHNT, CDR2 YENEEA. The CDR3 runs 15 residues. Trimming shortened V by 4 bases and J by 0 bases, and 10 bases separated the two germline ends. The CDR3 reads CASSSEQASYNEQFF. The DNA of the CDR3 is TGTGCCAGCAGCTCAGAACAGGCCTCCTACAATGAGCAGTTCTTC. Drawing the rest from reference TRBV11-3 and TRBJ2-1, the complete variable domain is EAGVVQSPRYKIIEKKQPVAFWCNPISGHNTLYWYLQNLGQGPELLIRYENEEAVDDSQLPKDRFSAERLKGVDSTLKIQPAELGDSAVYLCASSSEQASYNEQFFGPGTRLTVL.

This chain joins TRBV27 and TRBJ1-5, with D possibly being TRBD1 (6 bases). CDR1 and CDR2 (germline): MNHEY, SMNVEV (reference sequence). The germline V and J ends were trimmed by 6 bases and 4 bases, with 13 bases remaining between them. CDR3 length: 14 residues. The CDR3 sequence: CASSKLGGNQPQHF. The CDR3 bases are TGTGCCAGCAGCAAATTAGGGGGAAATCAGCCCCAGCATTTT.

The V call is TRBV7-3, the J call TRBJ1-4; a possible D gene is TRBD1 (6 bases). The germline gives CDR1 SGHTA, CDR2 FQGTGA. The ends were cut back, 4 bases at V and 3 bases at J, with 24 bases in the middle. This CDR3 spans 19 amino acids. The chain's CDR3 is CASSYRPVRGGVANEKLFF. As DNA, the CDR3 is TGTGCCAGCAGCTACAGACCAGTCAGGGGCGGAGTGGCTAATGAAAAACTGTTTTTT.

The V call is TRBV9, the J call TRBJ2-1; 8 bases match TRBD2. Germline V lookup: CDR1 SGDLS, CDR2 YYNGEE. This CDR3 spans 17 amino acids. Trimming cost V 1 base and J 5 bases; bases outside gene matches: 11. The CDR3 nucleotides are TGTGCCAGCAGCGTACCACCAACTAGCGGAAGGGACAATGAGCAGTTCTTC. Translated: CASSVPPTSGRDNEQFF.